Listed below are T cell receptor beta chains from one sample, sequenced in a study of PD-1 blockade in classical Hodgkin lymphoma. Only in-frame clones appear in the TCRdb table, and some are missing; sequencing was by immunoSEQ multiplex PCR. Of more than 40,000 clones listed, 55% to 70% are singletons. The sequenced sample was peripheral blood mononuclear cells (PBMCs), obtained before the fourth cycle of nivolumab. The receptors were gathered from a human donor with classical Hodgkin lymphoma. The CDR3 runs from the conserved cysteine through the conserved F or W. The order of the fields is V gene, J gene, clone size, D gene, CDR3 DNA, CDR3 protein. The D gene is left open where the match is weak. Size tells how often a clone was seen (once, few, many) or the class of an expanded clone, and some rows leave it out.

v_call: TRBV4-1
j_call: TRBJ1-2
clone_size: .
d_call: .
cdr3_nt: TGCGCCAGCAGCCAAGACAGGGGCTACGAGGGCTACACCTTC
cdr3_aa: CASSQDRGYEGYTF

v_call: TRBV7-9
j_call: TRBJ2-5
clone_size: .
d_call: TRBD1
cdr3_nt: TGTGCCAGCAGGACGGGACAGGGGAGTCGAGAGACCCAGTACTTC
cdr3_aa: CASRTGQGSRETQYF

v_call: TRBV7-9
j_call: TRBJ2-1
clone_size: medium-sized
d_call: .
cdr3_nt: TGTGCCAGCAGCTCGGACAGAAGTAACTACAATGAGCAGTTCTTC
cdr3_aa: CASSSDRSNYNEQFF

v_call: TRBV10-3
j_call: TRBJ2-1
clone_size: .
d_call: .
cdr3_nt: TGTGCCATCAGTGAGGATGGGGATGAGCAGTTCTTC
cdr3_aa: CAISEDGDEQFF

v_call: TRBV5-6
j_call: TRBJ1-3
clone_size: .
d_call: .
cdr3_nt: TGTGCCAGCAGCTCCCGGGAGAGAAACACCATATATTTT
cdr3_aa: CASSSRERNTIYF

v_call: TRBV5-4
j_call: TRBJ1-2
clone_size: .
d_call: TRBD1
cdr3_nt: TGTGCCAGCAGCTTTGACACCGGGACAGGGTTAGAGTATGGCTACACCTTC
cdr3_aa: CASSFDTGTGLEYGYTF

v_call: TRBV7-6
j_call: TRBJ1-6
clone_size: few
d_call: .
cdr3_nt: TGTGCCAGCAGCTTAGAACGGTATAATGCACCCCTCCACTTT
cdr3_aa: CASSLERYNAPLHF

v_call: TRBV5-1
j_call: TRBJ2-3
clone_size: few
d_call: TRBD2
cdr3_nt: TGCGCCAGCAGCTTGAGGGACTATTCTAGCACAGATACGCAGTATTTT
cdr3_aa: CASSLRDYSSTDTQYF

v_call: TRBV6-1
j_call: TRBJ1-1
clone_size: .
d_call: TRBD1
cdr3_nt: TGTGCCGCAGCACCAAGAAACAGGGGGCCAACTGAAGCTTTCTTT
cdr3_aa: CAAAPRNRGPTEAFF

v_call: TRBV7-8
j_call: TRBJ2-2
clone_size: few
d_call: .
cdr3_nt: TGTGCCAGCAGCTTTCATGACTCAGACACCGGGGAGCTGTTTTTT
cdr3_aa: CASSFHDSDTGELFF

v_call: TRBV5-1
j_call: TRBJ1-2
clone_size: .
d_call: .
cdr3_nt: TGCGCCAGCAGCTTGACCAGCAACTATGGCTACACCTTC
cdr3_aa: CASSLTSNYGYTF

v_call: TRBV13
j_call: TRBJ2-7
clone_size: medium-sized
d_call: TRBD2
cdr3_nt: TGTGCCAGCAGCCATAGCGGGACCTTTAGGGGGGAGCAGTACTTC
cdr3_aa: CASSHSGTFRGEQYF

v_call: TRBV10-1
j_call: TRBJ2-2
clone_size: .
d_call: .
cdr3_nt: TGCGCCAGCAGTGACATAGGGGGGAAGGACACCGGGGAGCTGTTTTTT
cdr3_aa: CASSDIGGKDTGELFF

v_call: TRBV14
j_call: TRBJ2-5
clone_size: .
d_call: .
cdr3_nt: TGTGCCAGCAGCCAAGATTTAGGAGAGACCCAGTACTTC
cdr3_aa: CASSQDLGETQYF

v_call: TRBV9
j_call: TRBJ1-1
clone_size: .
d_call: TRBD1
cdr3_nt: TGTGCCAGCAACGATCCCGGGACAGGGCTCTTGAACACTGAAGCTTTCTTT
cdr3_aa: CASNDPGTGLLNTEAFF

v_call: TRBV11-2
j_call: TRBJ1-2
clone_size: .
d_call: .
cdr3_nt: TGTGCCAGCAGCTTTGGCAGACTTGGCTACACCTTC
cdr3_aa: CASSFGRLGYTF

v_call: TRBV6-5
j_call: TRBJ2-5
clone_size: .
d_call: .
cdr3_nt: TGTGCCAGCAGTATACATGTAAAAGAGACCCAGTACTTC
cdr3_aa: CASSIHVKETQYF